This T cell receptor beta chain was documented in a study of blood T cell repertoires in COVID-19. In the study overall: In each case, the material was cDNA or gDNA derived from T cells, B-cell-depleted T cells, or PBMCs.

Repertoires were generated with immunoSEQ multiplex PCR, while TCRdb's copy carries only in-frame clones and drops some. The data contain about 380,000 clones, over 65% of them singletons. V lost 3 bases, J lost 9 bases, and 12 bases lay in between. The CDR3 is made up of 13 amino acids. The germline V gene encodes CDR1 MRHNA and CDR2 SNTAGT. The chain recombines TRBV6-4 with TRBJ1-5; D gene ambiguous. The source of this sequence is a human donor with acute or convalescent COVID-19. The donor label of this sample is uncertain. Specimen: peripheral blood. The CDR3: CASSELPEWPQHF. The CDR3 DNA is TGTGCCAGCAGTGAACTCCCCGAGTGGCCCCAGCATTTT.